The entry below describes one TCR beta chain. In the original analysis: Amplification of reference gene primers was used by the study to estimate nucleated cell counts. The protocol was immunoSEQ multiplex PCR, while the TCRdb copy is restricted to in-frame clones and leaves out a portion. That table supplies the V and J calls and clone size; D and trimming were determined from the DNA. The sample includes roughly 230,000 clones, roughly 85% of them seen just once. This entry is derived from a study of blood T cell repertoires in COVID-19. For the study at large: PBMCs, B-cell-depleted T cells, or T cells provided the cDNA or gDNA that made up the material.

Germline assignment: CDR1 ENHRY and CDR2 SYGVKD. This CDR3 comprises 15 residues. Between the trimmed V and J ends, which lost 2 bases and 1 base, there was a span of 9 bases. This TCR came from a man between 40 and 49 years old with acute or convalescent COVID-19. The sample comprised peripheral blood. The chain is built from TRBV10-3 and TRBJ1-3; D remains ambiguous. CDR3 bases: TGTGCCATCAGTGAGAGTGGCTTATCTGGAAACACCATATATTTT. Residues: CAISESGLSGNTIYF.